This T cell receptor beta chain stems from a study of blood T cell repertoires in COVID-19. The table came from immunoSEQ multiplex PCR; TCRdb's copy has only in-frame clones and leaves some out. Of fewer than 450,000 clones in the sample, around 90% were seen once. Trimming took 5 bases from V and 8 from J; bases not matched to a gene: 5. The germline gives CDR1 MNHEY, CDR2 SMNVEV (reference sequence). The CDR3 runs 13 residues. The origin of this receptor is a woman under 30 who had recovered from COVID-19. The rearrangement joins TRBV27 to TRBJ2-1; 8 positions match TRBD1. Sequenced material: peripheral blood. The CDR3 region is CASSRTGWDEQFF. DNA for the CDR3: TGTGCCAGCAGTCGGACAGGGTGGGATGAGCAGTTCTTC.